One and the same sample provided the 12 T cell receptor beta chains below, sequenced in a study of blood T cell repertoires in COVID-19. Only in-frame clones appear in the TCRdb table, and some are missing; sequencing was by immunoSEQ multiplex PCR. The sample lists about 47,000 clones, 82% occurring once. Sequencing input: peripheral blood. The receptors derive from a human donor with acute or convalescent COVID-19. The donor label of this sample is uncertain.

The chain couples TRBV30 to TRBJ1-1; 9 bases agree with TRBD1. Germline V gene data show CDR1 as GTSNPN and CDR2 as SVGIG (reference sequence). Trimming took 7 bases from V and 2 from J; bases not matched to a gene: 11. The CDR3 totals 15 residues. CDR3 amino acids: CASIRPGQGNTEAFF. In DNA, the CDR3 is TGTGCCTCTATTCGACCGGGACAGGGAAACACTGAAGCTTTCTTT.

This clone was detected only a few times. The chain joins TRBV4-2 to TRBJ2-7, with D possibly matching TRBD1 (5 bases). Germline V lookup: CDR1 LGHNA, CDR2 YNFKEQ. The V end was cut by 3 bases, the J end by 2 bases, with 20 bases between. The CDR3 covers 17 residues. The CDR3 protein is CASSQGTGSYTPYEQYF. The CDR3 DNA reads as TGTGCCAGCAGCCAGGGTACAGGTTCTTATACCCCCTACGAGCAGTACTTC.

The V gene is TRBV6-2 or TRBV6-3, the J gene TRBJ1-4; D gene ambiguous. Germline V CDR1 and CDR2: MNHEY, SVGEGT. With 2 bases removed from V and 0 bases from J, the gap between germline ends came to 10 bases. The CDR3 totals 16 residues. The CDR3 DNA reads as TGTGCCAGCAGTTACCGTTCGCCTACAACTAATGAAAAACTGTTTTTT. Translated: CASSYRSPTTNEKLFF.

The chain carries TRBV12-3 or TRBV12-4 and TRBJ1-2; D not certain. The CDR3 has 12 amino acids. V was pared by 3 bases and J by 6 bases, with 8 bases between. The DNA for the CDR3 is TGTGCCAGCAGTTTGGGTGGAGATGGCTACACCTTC. This gives the protein CASSLGGDGYTF.

The CDR3 nucleotides read TGTGCCAGCAGTCGGACTAGTATTGAGCAGTTCTTC. Translating gives CASSRTSIEQFF. This chain uses TRBV25-1 with TRBJ2-1; the match to TRBD2 covers 7 bases. The CDR3 runs 12 residues. Germline trimming cut 5 bases from V and 9 bases from J; bases unmatched to any gene: 4. Germline V gene data show CDR1 as MGHDK and CDR2 as SYGVNS. The whole variable domain, remainder taken from reference TRBV25-1 and TRBJ2-1, is EADIYQTPRYLVIGTGKKITLECSQTMGHDKMYWYQQDPGMELHLIHYSYGVNSTEKGDLSSESTVSRIRTEHFPLTLESARPSHTSQYLCASSRTSIEQFFGPGTRLTVL.

CDR3 residues: CASSPARTSTDTQYF. In nucleotides, the CDR3 is TGTGCCAGCTCACCTGCCAGGACTAGCACAGATACGCAGTATTTT. The chain joins TRBV18 to TRBJ2-3; a weak D match, TRBD2 (5 bases). There are 15 residues in the CDR3. The V and J ends lost 3 bases and 0 bases respectively, with 10 bases between them. Germline V gives CDR1 KGHSH, CDR2 LQKENI. The entire variable domain, with the rest obtained from reference TRBV18 and TRBJ2-3, is as follows: NAGVMQNPRHLVRRRGQEARLRCSPMKGHSHVYWYRQLPEEGLKFMVYLQKENIIDESGMPKERFSAEFPKEGPSILRIQQVVRGDSAAYFCASSPARTSTDTQYFGPGTRLTVL.

V gene TRBV2 combines with J gene TRBJ2-2, with D unclear. Germline values: CDR1 SNHLY, CDR2 FYNNEI. The V end was cut by 7 bases, the J end by 5 bases, with 8 bases between. The length of the CDR3 is 12 residues. The CDR3 bases are TGTGCCAGCAACCGAGGAACCGGGGAGCTGTTTTTT. Encoded protein: CASNRGTGELFF.

The chain employs TRBV12-3 or TRBV12-4 and TRBJ2-2; the match to TRBD1 covers 7 bases. The CDR3 loop spans 13 amino acids. V lost 3 bases, J lost 6 bases, and 1 base stayed unmatched. CDR3 in amino acids: CASSFDRAGELFF. The DNA of the CDR3 is TGTGCCAGCAGTTTCGACAGGGCCGGGGAGCTGTTTTTT.

The V gene is TRBV20-1, the J gene TRBJ1-1; no reliable D call. Germline CDR1 is DFQATT and CDR2 is SNEGSKA (reference sequence). Trimming removed 3 bases from V and 11 bases from J, with 22 bases in between. CDR3 length: 14 residues. The CDR3 loop reads CSASHSGLDVEAFF. The CDR3 DNA reads as TGCAGTGCTAGTCATAGCGGTCTAGACGTCGAGGCTTTCTTT.

This clone is a singleton in its sample. The chain recombines TRBV2 with TRBJ2-5, with a possible D match to TRBD1 (5 bases). This CDR3 is 14 amino acids long. CDR1 and CDR2 (germline): SNHLY, FYNNEI. V shed 8 bases and J shed 0 bases, with 13 bases lying between them. CDR3 sequence (DNA): TGTGCCAGCTCCCCCGGACACCACCAAGAGACCCAGTACTTC. Encoded protein: CASSPGHHQETQYF.

This clone has only a few counts. The rearrangement uses TRBV12-3 or TRBV12-4 and TRBJ2-7, with 8 bases matching TRBD1. This CDR3 is 13 amino acids long. J was trimmed by 1 base and V by 9 bases; bases with no gene match: 5. The CDR3 bases are TGTGCCAGTTCGGACAGGGAGTCCTACGAGCAGTACTTC. This gives the protein CASSDRESYEQYF.

This sequence joins TRBV7-2 and TRBJ2-2; TRBD1 is a possible D gene (8 bases). Germline V CDR1 and CDR2: SGHTA, FQGNSA. CDR3 size: 15 residues. Trimming shortened V by 5 bases and J by 4 bases, and 14 bases separated the two germline ends. The CDR3 bases are TGTGCCAGCAGCCAACAGGGGGGGGGCACCGGGGAGCTGTTTTTT. Translating gives CASSQQGGGTGELFF.